One and the same sample provided the 26 T cell receptor beta chains below, sequenced in a study of long-term antiretroviral therapy in people with HIV. Researchers report immunoSEQ v3.0 was run at survey level. The data were produced by immunoSEQ multiplex PCR, yet TCRdb's version contains in-frame clones alone and is incomplete. The sample shows 25,000 to 35,000 clones, around 85% of them seen only once. Source: unsorted PBMCs, taken roughly 5 years before starting antiretroviral therapy. These receptors all come from a man between 45 and 60 years old with HIV.

The V and J genes are TRBV19 and TRBJ1-2; possible D gene TRBD1, 6 bases. V lost 6 bases to trimming and J lost 2 bases, with 10 bases between them. This CDR3 comprises 13 residues. The V gene's germline CDR1 is LNHDA and CDR2 SQIVND (reference sequence). CDR3 bases: TGTGCCAGTAGCGAAGGACAGAACTATGGCTACACCTTC. Its translation is CASSEGQNYGYTF.

This chain links TRBV7-2 with TRBJ2-7, with D tentatively TRBD1 (6 bases). The CDR3 covers 14 residues. The V end lost 5 bases, the J end lost 5 bases, and 16 bases lay between the germline ends. From germline, CDR1 is SGHTA and CDR2 FQGNSA. For the CDR3, the DNA is TGTGCCAGCAGCCCAAGACAGGCCGCCCACGAGCAGTACTTC. Translation gives CASSPRQAAHEQYF.

The genes are TRBV5-4 and TRBJ2-6, with a tentative D call TRBD1 (5 bases). Germline values: CDR1 SGHNT, CDR2 YYREEE (reference sequence). The CDR3 sequence is 13 residues long. Trimming left V 2 bases short and J 8 bases short, with 8 bases between. The CDR3 spells CASSFWGPNVLTF. Here the CDR3 DNA reads TGTGCCAGCAGCTTCTGGGGCCCCAACGTCCTGACTTTC.

The chain uses TRBV2 and TRBJ1-5, with D possibly matching TRBD1 (6 bases). CDR1 SNHLY and CDR2 FYNNEI come from the germline V gene. This CDR3 is built from 13 residues. With 5 bases removed from V and 3 bases from J, the gap between germline ends came to 8 bases. This CDR3 reads CASSRGANQPQHF. CDR3 in DNA: TGTGCCAGCAGTCGGGGGGCCAATCAGCCCCAGCATTTT.

The genes are TRBV7-2 and TRBJ2-5; weak D call: TRBD1 (5 bases). Germline V gene data show CDR1 as SGHTA and CDR2 as FQGNSA. Trimming took off 5 bases at V and 1 base at J, with 17 bases between the two ends. CDR3 length: 16 residues. The chain's CDR3 is CASSPRGAGFQETQYF. The CDR3 DNA is TGTGCCAGCAGCCCCCGTGGGGCCGGGTTCCAAGAGACCCAGTACTTC.

The chain carries TRBV5-6 and TRBJ2-7; 8 positions agree with TRBD1. Germline assignment: CDR1 SGHDT and CDR2 YYEEEE. Germline trimming cut 0 bases from V and 4 bases from J; bases unmatched to any gene: 3. This CDR3 comprises 14 residues. The CDR3 loop reads CASSLGTGTYEQYF. CDR3 nucleotides: TGTGCCAGCAGCTTGGGGACAGGGACATACGAGCAGTACTTC.

This chain joins TRBV6-5 and TRBJ1-1; D remains ambiguous. The germline CDR1 and CDR2 sequences are MNHEY and SVGAGI. This CDR3 is built from 15 residues. Trimming shortened V by 0 bases and J by 7 bases, and 15 bases separated the two germline ends. CDR3 in amino acids: CASSYSLRGPGEAFF. CDR3 bases: TGTGCCAGCAGTTACTCGCTACGAGGCCCCGGTGAAGCTTTCTTT.

The chain has TRBV5-6 and TRBJ2-5, with 12 positions matching TRBD2. After removal of 2 bases from V and 2 bases from J, the junction contained 4 bases not matched to a gene. CDR1 SGHDT and CDR2 YYEEEE come from the germline V gene. The length of the CDR3 is 16 residues. The CDR3 region has the DNA TGTGCCAGCAGCTTAGGGCTAGCGGGGGGGCAAGAGACCCAGTACTTC. Translation gives CASSLGLAGGQETQYF. The whole variable domain, remainder taken from reference TRBV5-6 and TRBJ2-5, is DAGVTQSPTHLIKTRGQQVTLRCSPKSGHDTVSWYQQALGQGPQFIFQYYEEEERQRGNFPDRFSGHQFPNYSSELNVNALLLGDSALYLCASSLGLAGGQETQYFGPGTRLLVL.

This sequence joins TRBV19 and TRBJ2-2, with TRBD1 as a possible D gene (6 bases). V shed 6 bases and J shed 2 bases, with 13 bases lying between them. Germline CDR1 LNHDA, CDR2 SQIVND (reference sequence). The CDR3 covers 15 residues. The CDR3 DNA reads TGTGCCAGTAGACGGGCAGGGGTCAACACCGGGGAGCTGTTTTTT. Translation gives CASRRAGVNTGELFF.

The chain combines TRBV5-1 with TRBJ2-3; 8 bases are a match to TRBD2. V trimming: 4 bases; J trimming: 5 bases; junction bases outside the gene matches: 6. Germline CDR1 reads SGHRS; CDR2 reads YFSETQ. The CDR3 loop spans 14 amino acids. The CDR3 protein is CASSTGGQGDTQYF. The CDR3 nucleotides read TGCGCCAGCAGCACGGGGGGGCAAGGAGATACGCAGTATTTT.

The rearrangement links TRBV29-1 to TRBJ1-1; weak D call: TRBD1 (6 bases). Germline-derived CDR1 and CDR2 are SQVTM and ANQGSEA. The CDR3 spans 14 residues. Trimming stripped 0 bases from V and 3 bases from J, with 11 bases between. The CDR3 DNA sequence: TGCAGCGTTGAAGAAGGGGGGGGGTACACTGAAGCTTTCTTT. As protein: CSVEEGGGYTEAFF.

The V gene is TRBV28, the J gene TRBJ1-2, with TRBD1 matching over 8 bases. The junction had 11 bases not matched to a gene; V was cut back by 6 bases and J by 8 bases. The CDR3 is 14 residues long. Per the germline V gene, CDR1 is MDHEN and CDR2 is SYDVKM. The CDR3, as DNA: TGTGCCAGCAGCATTTCTCAGGGGGCAAAAGGCTACACCTTC. Its protein product is CASSISQGAKGYTF.

The chain joins TRBV6-5 to TRBJ2-7; D not certain. Trimming pared 2 bases from V and 1 base from J, leaving 9 bases between. Germline V gene data show CDR1 as MNHEY and CDR2 as SVGAGI. This CDR3 has 14 amino acids. CDR3: CASSYELRSYEQYF. CDR3 DNA sequence: TGTGCCAGCAGTTACGAACTGAGATCCTACGAGCAGTACTTC.

This chain joins TRBV7-2 and TRBJ2-5; TRBD2 agrees at 9 bases. CDR1 and CDR2 (germline): SGHTA, FQGNSA. This CDR3 has 15 residues. J was trimmed by 3 bases and V by 1 base; bases with no gene match: 3. The CDR3 DNA reads as TGTGCCAGCAGCTTAGTAGTAGCGGGGGAAGAGACCCAGTACTTC. Translated: CASSLVVAGEETQYF.

The J gene is TRBJ2-1, the V gene TRBV5-1; TRBD1 matches 11 bases. This CDR3 is built from 16 residues. CDR1 SGHRS and CDR2 YFSETQ come from the germline V gene. J was trimmed by 3 bases and V by 1 base; bases with no gene match: 3. The CDR3, as DNA: TGCGCCAGCAGCTTGTTAGGGACAGGGGGCTACAATGAGCAGTTCTTC. This translates into CASSLLGTGGYNEQFF.

The chain joins TRBV6-5 to TRBJ2-5, with D hard to call. The CDR3 runs 11 residues. V was cut by 5 bases and J by 12 bases, with 13 bases left in between. Germline CDR1 is MNHEY and CDR2 is SVGAGI. The CDR3 sequence: CASSHGMAKYF. The CDR3 DNA reads as TGTGCCAGCAGTCACGGAATGGCCAAGTACTTC.

The chain employs TRBV27 and TRBJ1-3; 9 nucleotides align to TRBD1. After removal of 11 bases from V and 3 bases from J, the junction contained 5 bases not matched to a gene. The germline gives CDR1 MNHEY, CDR2 SMNVEV (reference sequence). CDR3 length: 13 amino acids. The CDR3 nucleotides read TGTGCCTCCCTGGACAGGGGTGGAAACACCATATATTTT. This sequence encodes CASLDRGGNTIYF.

The chain couples TRBV7-2 to TRBJ2-5; 9 bases line up with TRBD1. CDR3 length: 14 residues. Unmatched junction bases numbered 5, after V lost 5 bases and J lost 4 bases. Germline V lookup: CDR1 SGHTA, CDR2 FQGNSA. The CDR3 loop reads CASSPTGGRETQYF. As DNA, the CDR3 is TGTGCCAGCAGCCCAACAGGGGGCAGAGAGACCCAGTACTTC.

The rearrangement links TRBV5-5 to TRBJ2-7; TRBD2 matches 9 bases. The V and J ends lost 0 bases and 1 base, in that order; junction bases with no gene match: 8. Germline CDR1 reads SGHKS; CDR2 reads YYEKEE (reference sequence). This CDR3 region has 17 residues. CDR3 DNA sequence: TGTGCCAGCAGCTTGGTAGGTCTAGCGGGGACATCCTACGAGCAGTACTTC. Protein sequence: CASSLVGLAGTSYEQYF.

The V gene is TRBV5-4, the J gene TRBJ2-3; possibly TRBD1 for D (5 bases). This CDR3 comprises 15 residues. V dropped 3 bases and J dropped 2 bases, with 13 bases sitting between them. Germline V gene lookup returns CDR1 SGHNT and CDR2 YYREEE (reference sequence). The CDR3 nucleotides are TGTGCCAGCAGCTACCAGGGTAGGGTCACAGATACGCAGTATTTT. Amino acids: CASSYQGRVTDTQYF.

CDR3 nucleotides: TGCGCCAGCAGCTTGGGTGAAGCTTGGGGGAACACCATATATTTT. Translating gives CASSLGEAWGNTIYF. The chain has TRBV5-1 and TRBJ1-3; D possibly corresponds to TRBD1 (5 bases). The CDR3 covers 15 residues. Trimming left V 0 bases short and J 7 bases short, with 14 bases between. Per germline, CDR1 SGHRS and CDR2 YFSETQ.

The chain joins TRBV11-2 to TRBJ2-3; possibly TRBD2 for D (6 bases). CDR3 length: 16 residues. V was cut by 8 bases and J by 0 bases, with 18 bases left in between. The germline CDR1 and CDR2 sequences are SGHAT and FQNNGV. The CDR3: CASGGRRGSSTDTQYF. CDR3 sequence (DNA): TGTGCCAGCGGAGGAAGGAGGGGATCTAGCACAGATACGCAGTATTTT.

The CDR3 DNA follows: TGTGCCAGCAGACACACACAGGCTCGCTATGGCTACACCTTC. The encoded protein is CASRHTQARYGYTF. The V and J genes are TRBV5-5 and TRBJ1-2; D might be TRBD1 (5 bases). This CDR3 region has 14 residues. Per the germline V gene, CDR1 is SGHKS and CDR2 is YYEKEE (reference sequence). V lost 5 bases and J 4 bases, leaving 15 bases between the germline ends.

The chain recombines TRBV18 with TRBJ2-3; D could derive from TRBD1 or TRBD2 (6 bases each). CDR3 size: 17 residues. Germline CDR1 and CDR2: KGHSH and LQKENI. V dropped 3 bases and J dropped 0 bases, with 16 bases sitting between them. CDR3 nucleotides: TGTGCCAGCTCACCTTTGAGGGGGGTCTCTAGCACAGATACGCAGTATTTT. It translates to CASSPLRGVSSTDTQYF.

The CDR3 DNA is TGCGCCAGCAGCTTGGCTTCTTGGGGCGGTGGGATTGAAAAACTGTTTTTT. It specifies CASSLASWGGGIEKLFF. This sequence joins TRBV5-1 and TRBJ1-4; D is possibly TRBD1 (5 bases). This CDR3 region has 17 residues. Trimming cost V 0 bases and J 7 bases, with 19 bases left between them. The germline gives CDR1 SGHRS, CDR2 YFSETQ.

The genes are TRBV27 and TRBJ2-3, with unresolved D. Germline CDR1 MNHEY, CDR2 SMNVEV (reference sequence). The V gene lost 5 bases and the J gene lost 1 base, with 10 bases spanning the gap. The CDR3 sequence is 14 residues long. The CDR3 spells CASSLRTGTDTQYF. For the CDR3, the DNA is TGTGCCAGCAGTCTCCGGACGGGCACAGATACGCAGTATTTT.